A single T cell receptor (beta chain) is shown here with its context. The CDR3 has 14 residues. V lost 6 bases to trimming and J lost 8 bases; unmatched junction nucleotides: 9. Per the germline V gene, CDR1 is MNHEY and CDR2 is SVGAGI. The data originate from a study of blood T cell repertoires in COVID-19. Study-level information: Samples came from the United States, Italy and Spain, spanning acute and convalescent COVID-19.

Sequenced by immunoSEQ multiplex PCR; TCRdb stores in-frame clones only, minus some. Here the sample spans around 300,000 clones, approximately 85% being singletons. This clonotype originated in a woman in her seventies with acute or convalescent COVID-19. Source material: peripheral blood. The chain combines TRBV6-5 with TRBJ2-1; TRBD1 matches 8 bases. The CDR3 DNA reads as TGTGCCAGCAGGACAGGGGCTATGTTCGATGAGCAGTTCTTC. It encodes CASRTGAMFDEQFF.